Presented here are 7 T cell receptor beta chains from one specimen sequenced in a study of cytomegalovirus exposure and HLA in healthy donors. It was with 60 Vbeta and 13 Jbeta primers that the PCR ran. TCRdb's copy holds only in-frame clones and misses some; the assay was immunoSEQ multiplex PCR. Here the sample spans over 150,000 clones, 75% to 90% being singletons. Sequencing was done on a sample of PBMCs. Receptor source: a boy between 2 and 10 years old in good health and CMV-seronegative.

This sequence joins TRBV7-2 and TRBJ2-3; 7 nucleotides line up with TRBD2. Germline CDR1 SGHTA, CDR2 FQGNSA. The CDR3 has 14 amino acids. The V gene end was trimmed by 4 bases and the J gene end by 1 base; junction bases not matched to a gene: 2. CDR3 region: CASSWLAGTDTQYF. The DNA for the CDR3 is TGTGCCAGCAGCTGGCTAGCGGGCACAGATACGCAGTATTTT.

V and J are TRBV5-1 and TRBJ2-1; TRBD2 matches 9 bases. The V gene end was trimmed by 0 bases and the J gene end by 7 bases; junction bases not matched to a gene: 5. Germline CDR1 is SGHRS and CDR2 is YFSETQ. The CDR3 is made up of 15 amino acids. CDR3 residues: CASSLVSSGINEQFF. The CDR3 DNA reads TGCGCCAGCAGCTTGGTATCTAGCGGGATTAATGAGCAGTTCTTC.

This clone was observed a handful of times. The CDR3 sequence: CASSQDLTGTEAFF. The CDR3 nucleotides are TGTGCCAGCAGCCAAGATCTGACAGGGACTGAAGCTTTCTTT. This chain joins TRBV14 and TRBJ1-1; 7 bases agree with TRBD1. V shed 0 bases and J 5 bases; nucleotides not matched to a gene: 3. The CDR3 consists of 14 residues. Germline lookup yields CDR1 SGHDN and CDR2 FVKESK.

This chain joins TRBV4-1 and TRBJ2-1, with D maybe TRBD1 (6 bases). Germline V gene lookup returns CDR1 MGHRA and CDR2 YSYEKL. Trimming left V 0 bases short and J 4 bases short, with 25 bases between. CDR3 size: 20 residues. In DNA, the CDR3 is TGCGCCAGCAGCCAAGAGAGGGGGAGTAGTTGGCGACGCACGTACAATGAGCAGTTCTTC. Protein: CASSQERGSSWRRTYNEQFF.

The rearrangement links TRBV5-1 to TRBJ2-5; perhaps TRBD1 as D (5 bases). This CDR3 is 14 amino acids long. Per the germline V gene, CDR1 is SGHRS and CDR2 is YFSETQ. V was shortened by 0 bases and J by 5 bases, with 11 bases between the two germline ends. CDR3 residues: CASSLVTARETQYF. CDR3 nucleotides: TGCGCCAGCAGCTTGGTGACAGCCAGGGAGACCCAGTACTTC.

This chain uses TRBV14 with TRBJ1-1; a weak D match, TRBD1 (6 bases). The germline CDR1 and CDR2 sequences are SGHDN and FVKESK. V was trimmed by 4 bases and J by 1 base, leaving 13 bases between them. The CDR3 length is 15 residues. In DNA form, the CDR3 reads TGTGCCAGCAGCCCGTCCAGGGGCCGGAACACTGAAGCTTTCTTT. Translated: CASSPSRGRNTEAFF. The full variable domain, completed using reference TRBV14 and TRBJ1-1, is EAGVTQFPSHSVIEKGQTVTLRCDPISGHDNLYWYRRVMGKEIKFLLHFVKESKQDESGMPNNRFLAERTGGTYSTLKVQPAELEDSGVYFCASSPSRGRNTEAFFGQGTRLTVV.

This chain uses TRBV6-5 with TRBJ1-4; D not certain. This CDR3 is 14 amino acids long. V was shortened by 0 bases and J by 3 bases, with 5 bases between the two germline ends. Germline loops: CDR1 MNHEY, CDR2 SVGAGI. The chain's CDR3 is CASSYSAANEKLFF. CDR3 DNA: TGTGCCAGCAGTTACTCGGCAGCTAATGAAAAACTGTTTTTT.